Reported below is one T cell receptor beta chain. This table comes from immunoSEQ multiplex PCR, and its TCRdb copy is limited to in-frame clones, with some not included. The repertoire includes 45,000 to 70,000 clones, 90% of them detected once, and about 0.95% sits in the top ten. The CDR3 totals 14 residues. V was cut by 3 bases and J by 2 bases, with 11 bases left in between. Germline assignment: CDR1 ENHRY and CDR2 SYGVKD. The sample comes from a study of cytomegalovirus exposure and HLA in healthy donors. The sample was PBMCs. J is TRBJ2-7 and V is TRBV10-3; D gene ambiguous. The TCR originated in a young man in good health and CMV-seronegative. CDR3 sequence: CAISELRSTYEQYF. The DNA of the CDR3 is TGTGCCATCAGTGAACTCAGGTCAACCTACGAGCAGTACTTC.